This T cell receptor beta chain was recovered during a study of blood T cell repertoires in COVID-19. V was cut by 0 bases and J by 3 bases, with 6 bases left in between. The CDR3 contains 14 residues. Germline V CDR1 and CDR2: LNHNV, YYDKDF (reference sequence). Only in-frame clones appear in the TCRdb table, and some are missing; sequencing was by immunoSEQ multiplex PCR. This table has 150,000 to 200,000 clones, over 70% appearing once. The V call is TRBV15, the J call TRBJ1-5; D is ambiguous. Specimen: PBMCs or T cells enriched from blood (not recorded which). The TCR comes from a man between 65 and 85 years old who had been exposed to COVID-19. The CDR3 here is CATSRDRVNQPQHF. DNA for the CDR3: TGTGCCACCAGCAGAGATCGGGTCAATCAGCCCCAGCATTTT.